In this sample, the clone carrying this T cell receptor beta chain is medium-sized. Its cognate antigen is unknown. This sample was included in a study of vaccination and CD4 T cells after COVID-19. The treatment here: approximately 9-day PBMC culture with coronavirus spike peptide pools or control peptides (ViraFEST assay). Oncomine TCR Beta short-read sequencing was applied to DNA from cultured CD4+ T cells. One entry per CDR3 protein results from TCRdb running MiXCR on the PCR reads. The data show about 4,000 distinct CDR3 sequences, around 19% seen once. The ends lost 7 bases at V and 7 bases at J; junction bases unmatched: 12. The CDR3 is 16 residues long. CDR1 is MNHNS and CDR2 is SASEGT in the germline V gene.

The clonotype was recovered from a human donor who had recovered from COVID-19. The sequenced material came from CD4+ T cells from blood, cultured in vitro. V is TRBV6-1 and J is TRBJ1-6; 8 nucleotides match TRBD1. The CDR3 nucleotides are TGTGCCAGCACAGAAAATGGACAGGGAGGGAATTCACCCCTCCACTTT. It encodes CASTENGQGGNSPLHF.